The clone carrying this T cell receptor (beta chain) was observed many times. Its antigen is unknown. CDR3 size: 15 residues. Losses at the gene ends were 3 bases for V and 1 base for J; bases not matched to a gene: 4. Germline CDR1 is KGHSH and CDR2 is LQKENI. Unique molecular identifiers were added to individual cDNA molecules. TCRdb itself ran the 5' RACE reads through MiXCR, one entry per CDR3 protein. The sample has 60,000 to 75,000 distinct CDR3 sequences, over 9.5% seen once. The data originate from a study of early T cells in non-severe SARS-CoV-2 infection. The wider study: Sequencing input comprised bulk RNA from unsorted whole blood; chain pairing was not available. Whole-study results and caveats: Using VDJdb, the matching emphasized anti-spike CD8 responses while missing private and CD4 specificities.

This chain joins TRBV18 and TRBJ1-1; 8 bases agree with TRBD1. Material: whole blood. This TCR was recovered from an adult who was a healthcare worker with PCR-confirmed SARS-CoV-2 infection or an uninfected control (not recorded which). The CDR3 nucleotides are TGTGCCAGCTCACCGCTCGACAGGGGGAACACTGAAGCTTTCTTT. This encodes CASSPLDRGNTEAFF.